A selection of T cell receptor beta chains follows, all from one sample in a study of control samples from healthy donors and cancer patients. Method: immunoSEQ multiplex PCR; TCRdb's copy keeps in-frame clones and lacks some. In the table there are more than 95,000 clones, around 89% of which are singletons. The sequenced material came from blood. The origin of the receptors is an older woman in good health. The CDR3 runs from the conserved cysteine through the conserved F or W. A D gene is named only where the DNA matches it firmly. Size values are once, few and many counts, or a class for expanded clones, and some rows have none.

abundance,d_gene,v_gene,j_gene,CDR3nt,CDR3aa
few,NA,TRBV18,TRBJ1-3,TGTGCCAGCTCACCCCAGAGAGGCCGCTCTGGAAACACCATATATTTT,CASSPQRGRSGNTIYF
NA,NA,TRBV7-3,TRBJ2-5,TGTGCCAGCAGCGCCGGGGCTCAAGAGACCCAGTACTTC,CASSAGAQETQYF
NA,NA,TRBV21-1,TRBJ1-2,TGTGCCAGCAGCAAAGGTATGGCAGGGTTTGCCTATGGCTACACCTTC,CASSKGMAGFAYGYTF
NA,NA,TRBV7-9,TRBJ2-6,TGTGCCAGCAGCACCGGTCCCAGTGGTGGGGCCAACGTCCTGACTTTC,CASSTGPSGGANVLTF
NA,NA,TRBV19,TRBJ2-2,TGTGCCAGTAGCCCTGGGAGGGGCAGGGGGCGCGGCACCGGGGAGCTGTTTTTT,CASSPGRGRGRGTGELFF
NA,TRBD1,TRBV9,TRBJ2-1,TGTGCCAGCAGCGTAGACGCAGGACAGGGGATGGTCAATGAGCAGTTCTTC,CASSVDAGQGMVNEQFF
NA,NA,TRBV6-4,TRBJ1-4,TGTGCCAGCAGTGATGGTGGAAGAAAACTGTTTTTT,CASSDGGRKLFF
NA,TRBD1,TRBV19,TRBJ1-2,TGTGCCAGTAGTTCCGCGTCGGACAGGGGAGGACGCTACACCTTC,CASSSASDRGGRYTF
NA,NA,TRBV3-1/TRBV3-2,TRBJ1-4,TGTGCCAGCAGCCCCGGGTTAGGCTTGGTTTGGGAAAAACTGTTTTTT,CASSPGLGLVWEKLFF
NA,TRBD2,TRBV5-1,TRBJ2-4,TGCGCCAGCAGCTCCTCAGCGGGGCAAGAAAACATTCAGTACTTC,CASSSSAGQENIQYF